This T cell receptor beta chain was captured by sequencing in a study of T cell responses to AZD1222 COVID-19 vaccine. The CDR3 has 14 amino acids. The germline V gene encodes CDR1 SGHTA and CDR2 FQGTGA. Between the trimmed V and J ends, which lost 6 bases and 5 bases, there was a span of 14 bases. Only in-frame clones appear in the TCRdb table, and some are missing; sequencing was by immunoSEQ multiplex PCR. The sample yields about 150,000 clones, 90% seen once. This clone occurred once. The sequenced sample was peripheral blood, obtained on day 0 of AZD1222 vaccination. The rearrangement joins TRBV7-3 to TRBJ2-1; D remains ambiguous. The clonotype originates from an adult in good health. CDR3 in DNA: TGTGCCAGCAGTCTTGCGACGGAAAACAATGAGCAGTTCTTC. Protein product: CASSLATENNEQFF. Full variable domain (remainder filled in from reference TRBV7-3 and TRBJ2-1): GAGVSQTPSNKVTEKGKYVELRCDPISGHTALYWYRQSLGQGPEFLIYFQGTGAADDSGLPNDRFFAVRPEGSVSTLKIQRTERGDSAVYLCASSLATENNEQFFGPGTRLTVL.